This note documents a single TCR beta chain sequence. TCRdb's table, derived via immunoSEQ multiplex PCR, lists solely in-frame clones and lacks some. The sample consists of roughly 280,000 clones, around four fifths of them appearing once. These data come from a study of blood T cell repertoires in COVID-19. As for the study in general: Some COVID-19 samples were acute and others convalescent; all came from the United States, Italy and Spain.

The sequenced sample consisted of peripheral blood. This TCR was sampled from a man aged 55 to 70 with acute or convalescent COVID-19.

CDR3 sequence reads: CASGFGAPEQYF. CDR3 bases: TGTGCTAGTGGTTTCGGAGCCCCCGAGCAGTACTTC. The chain employs TRBV12-5 and TRBJ2-7; D is uncertain. V was shortened by 3 bases and J by 6 bases, with 9 bases between the two germline ends. The CDR3 sequence is 12 residues long. Germline values: CDR1 LGHNT, CDR2 FRNRAP.